Included here is one T cell receptor (beta chain) sequence, with context. The specificity of this receptor is unknown. The sample holds no much larger clone one base away, and base qualities are not on file. Trimming takes 4 bases off V and 6 bases off J; junction bases not matched to a gene: 5. Counted from cysteine to phenylalanine, this CDR3 has 14 amino acids. Only the CDR3 DNA is retained, 42 bases long and in frame from the first base. Reading the germline V gene gives CDR1 SGHTA and CDR2 FQGNSA. Reading the label with the study, this specimen's time point is: at surgical resection after neoadjuvant nivolumab +/- ipilimumab. Samples were obtained from the phase 2 randomized NEOSTAR trial, in which neoadjuvant nivolumab or nivolumab plus ipilimumab followed by surgery was tested in operable NSCLC. This specimen comes from a study of neoadjuvant nivolumab and ipilimumab in lung cancer (dated by TCRdb to 2018 to 2021). In the study overall: Nivolumab was administered intravenously at 3 mg/kg on days 1, 15 and 29, and in the combination arm ipilimumab 1 mg/kg was added on day 1 only. The major pathologic response (MPR) rate in the intention-to-treat population in each study arm was designated as the primary trial endpoint. A total of 40 to 45 patients with operable NSCLC were treated in the trial, with around 23 randomized to nivolumab monotherapy and some 20 randomized to nivolumab plus ipilimumab. TCR repertoires in pretherapy (baseline) peripheral blood were compared with TCR repertoires in tumors resected at surgery after neoadjuvant immune checkpoint blockade. Matched pretherapy and resected tumor pairs were analyzed from seven patients, of whom four had been treated with nivolumab and three with nivolumab plus ipilimumab.

The library was made by the immunoSEQ multiplex PCR assay. Per the authors' processing: Repertoires were summarized by richness and clonality, and significantly expanded and contracted clones were identified between pre- and post-therapy samples. What TCRdb holds here is the immuneACCESS table cut down to in-frame rearrangements. Part of the clones is not present; checked against another copy, under half of the missing clones reflect an unresolved V gene, and the others are unexplained. V, J and clone size reflect that table, while D and trimming were determined from the DNA. This sample has 18,000 or so clones in its table, and roughly 80% of those were observed once. Of the sample, under 9.5% is held by the ten largest clones. Study-wide conclusions, independent of this receptor: Greater TCR richness and clonality were observed in resected tumors than in tumor-adjacent uninvolved lung, and increases were observed in more dual-therapy-treated tumors. Tumor T-cell richness and clonality rose from pretherapy to surgery in three of three dual-therapy tumors but in only two of four nivolumab-treated tumors. A small number of samples underwent TCR sequencing. No significant correlation was found between TCR clonality and pathologic tumor regression, and only one major-pathologic-response sample was available for the clonality analysis. A positive correlation was observed between pretherapy blood TCR richness and richness in tumors resected after neoadjuvant therapy (Spearman R ~ 0.82).

The TCR comes from an adult with non-small cell lung cancer. The chain is made from TRBV7-2 and TRBJ2-7, with 11 middle bases fitting TRBD1. Here the sequenced sample was tumor tissue, taken after neoadjuvant nivolumab, alone or with ipilimumab, at or shortly before surgery. The bases read TGTGCCAGCAGCTACGGGACAGGGGGACGCGAGCAGTACTTC. This yields the protein CASSYGTGGREQYF.